One and the same sample provided the 25 T cell receptor beta chains below, sequenced in a study of cytomegalovirus exposure and HLA in healthy donors. Primers: 60 Vbeta forward and 13 Jbeta reverse. The method was immunoSEQ multiplex PCR; TCRdb's version includes in-frame clones alone and lacks a portion of them. Counted here are 45,000 to 65,000 clones, over 70% occurring once; the ten biggest clones make up about 3.1%. The sample was PBMCs. These receptors all come from a man between 18 and 35 years old in good health and CMV-seronegative.

J is TRBJ2-3 and V is TRBV25-1, with 13 bases that match TRBD2. CDR1 and CDR2 (germline): MGHDK, SYGVNS. J lost 3 bases, V lost 4 bases, and 4 bases had no gene match. The CDR3 totals 16 residues. The chain's CDR3 is CASSASGLAGTDTQYF. CDR3 coding DNA: TGTGCCAGCAGTGCCTCGGGACTAGCGGGAACAGATACGCAGTATTTT.

This clone showed up just a few times. J is TRBJ1-1 and V is TRBV6-5; the match to TRBD1 covers 11 bases. V lost 7 bases to trimming and J lost 4 bases; unmatched junction nucleotides: 5. The CDR3 has 14 residues. CDR1 MNHEY and CDR2 SVGAGI come from the germline V gene. Written as DNA, the CDR3 is TGTGCCAGCACCGGACAGGGGGCCAGCACTGAAGCTTTCTTT. Its translation: CASTGQGASTEAFF.

The genes are TRBV7-2 and TRBJ2-7; D call uncertain. With 6 bases removed from V and 2 bases from J, the gap between germline ends came to 17 bases. The CDR3 extends over 15 amino acids. Looked up from germline, CDR1 is SGHTA and CDR2 is FQGNSA. The CDR3 coding sequence is TGTGCCAGCAGGAGAACCGCGTCCGATACCTACGAGCAGTACTTC. Its protein is CASRRTASDTYEQYF.

This clone was seen more than once but under ten times. The chain is built from TRBV4-1 and TRBJ2-1, with 11 bases aligning to TRBD2. V trimming: 5 bases; J trimming: 4 bases; junction bases outside the gene matches: 7. Germline V gene data show CDR1 as MGHRA and CDR2 as YSYEKL. This CDR3 has 16 residues. The CDR3 bases are TGCGCCAGCAGCACCCCGGGACTAGCGGCGTACAATGAGCAGTTCTTC. Its protein product is CASSTPGLAAYNEQFF.

The chain carries TRBV7-9 and TRBJ2-5; no clear D gene. This CDR3 has 12 amino acids. V lost 3 bases and J 2 bases, leaving 4 bases between the germline ends. The V gene's germline CDR1 is SEHNR and CDR2 FQNEAQ (reference sequence). CDR3 region: CASSFAQETQYF. Here the CDR3 DNA reads TGTGCCAGCAGCTTCGCGCAAGAGACCCAGTACTTC.

The J gene is TRBJ1-2, the V gene TRBV4-1; maybe TRBD1 (5 bases). CDR3 length: 16 residues. V shed 0 bases and J shed 0 bases, with 11 bases lying between them. CDR1 is MGHRA, CDR2 YSYEKL, per germline. This CDR3 is CASSQDSPGPNYGYTF. The CDR3 bases are TGCGCCAGCAGCCAAGATAGTCCAGGGCCTAACTATGGCTACACCTTC.

J is TRBJ2-7 and V is TRBV4-2; 10 bases align to TRBD1. There are 17 residues in the CDR3. With 3 bases clipped from V and 1 base from J, the junction kept 9 bases outside the gene matches. Germline V gene sequence: CDR1 LGHNA, CDR2 YNFKEQ. CDR3 region: CASSQGHTDRGSYEQYF. CDR3 DNA sequence: TGTGCCAGCAGCCAGGGTCATACGGACAGGGGGTCCTACGAGCAGTACTTC.

The rearrangement uses TRBV10-3 and TRBJ2-3; D is possibly TRBD2 (5 bases). The ends were cut back, 6 bases at V and 4 bases at J, with 14 bases in the middle. CDR3 length equals 14 residues. Germline CDR1 is ENHRY and CDR2 is SYGVKD. CDR3: CAISLGLDSDTQYF. CDR3 DNA sequence: TGTGCCATCAGCCTCGGACTGGATTCAGATACGCAGTATTTT.

The gene calls are TRBV10-2 and TRBJ1-2, with D possibly matching TRBD1 (6 bases). V was trimmed by 6 bases and J by 0 bases, leaving 14 bases between them. Germline CDR1 WSHSY, CDR2 SAAADI. There are 15 residues in the CDR3. The CDR3 protein is CASRVRQDANYGYTF. The CDR3 DNA reads TGCGCCAGCAGAGTCAGACAGGACGCTAACTATGGCTACACCTTC.

V usage is TRBV4-3 and J usage is TRBJ2-1; TRBD2 matches at 9 bases. Germline loops: CDR1 LGHNA, CDR2 YSLEER. Trimming took 4 bases from V and 6 from J; bases not matched to a gene: 7. The CDR3 is made up of 15 amino acids. CDR3 region: CASSPLGTSRNEQFF. In DNA form, the CDR3 reads TGCGCCAGCAGCCCTCTGGGGACTAGCCGCAATGAGCAGTTCTTC.

This CDR3 is CSVGAESSGYTF. Written as DNA, the CDR3 is TGCAGCGTTGGAGCGGAGTCTAGTGGCTACACCTTC. J is TRBJ1-2 and V is TRBV29-1; D unresolved. Trimming took 4 bases from V and 7 from J, leaving 13 bases between them. This CDR3 has 12 amino acids. Germline CDR1 and CDR2: SQVTM and ANQGSEA.

The rearrangement joins TRBV20-1 to TRBJ1-2, with 8 bases that match TRBD1. Germline CDR1 DFQATT, CDR2 SNEGSKA (reference sequence). Germline trimming cut 6 bases from V and 10 bases from J; bases unmatched to any gene: 7. The CDR3 is 11 amino acids. The CDR3 DNA follows: TGCAGTGCGACAGGACAGGGTTACTACACCTTC. Translated: CSATGQGYYTF.

The chain recombines TRBV6-5 with TRBJ1-2, with D uncertain. CDR1 MNHEY and CDR2 SVGAGI come from the germline V gene. V dropped 0 bases and J dropped 6 bases, with 8 bases sitting between them. This CDR3 is 13 amino acids long. This CDR3 is CASSYSTGNGYTF. DNA for the CDR3: TGTGCCAGCAGTTACTCGACTGGCAATGGCTACACCTTC.

This clone appeared once. V is TRBV28 and J is TRBJ1-2, with D unclear. This CDR3 has 15 amino acids. Trimming cost V 2 bases and J 5 bases, with 15 bases left between them. The germline CDR1 and CDR2 sequences are MDHEN and SYDVKM. This CDR3 reads CASSLTYPSTYGYTF. As DNA, the CDR3 is TGTGCCAGCAGTTTAACCTACCCCTCAACTTATGGCTACACCTTC.

The gene calls are TRBV6-5 and TRBJ1-6; TRBD1 is a possible D gene (6 bases). V lost 5 bases, J lost 8 bases, and 13 bases lay in between. The CDR3 totals 14 residues. Germline values: CDR1 MNHEY, CDR2 SVGAGI. CDR3 region: CASSHRDGDSPLHF. The CDR3 coding sequence is TGTGCCAGCAGTCACAGGGATGGTGATTCACCCCTCCACTTT.

In nucleotides, the CDR3 is TGTGCCAGTAGTACCGAGCTGAGTGAGCAGTTCTTC. It encodes CASSTELSEQFF. This chain connects TRBV19 to TRBJ2-1; no reliable D call. Trimming removed 4 bases from V and 9 bases from J, with 10 bases in between. The CDR3 runs 12 residues. Germline-derived CDR1 and CDR2 are LNHDA and SQIVND (reference sequence).

V gene TRBV25-1 combines with J gene TRBJ2-3; possibly TRBD1 for D (5 bases). This CDR3 spans 15 amino acids. Germline CDR1 is MGHDK and CDR2 is SYGVNS. V was trimmed by 4 bases and J by 2 bases, leaving 13 bases between them. The DNA of the CDR3 is TGTGCCAGCAGTGCTTCAAGACAGTTCACAGATACGCAGTATTTT. Its translation is CASSASRQFTDTQYF.

The V and J genes are TRBV7-2 and TRBJ1-6; D is undetermined. The CDR3 spans 13 residues. CDR1 and CDR2 (germline): SGHTA, FQGNSA. Deletions cut 1 base from V and 7 bases from J, with 5 bases between. CDR3 DNA sequence: TGTGCCAGCAGCTTAGAAGCGAATTCACCCCTCCACTTT. This sequence encodes CASSLEANSPLHF.

This chain links TRBV5-1 with TRBJ2-5; 10 bases are shared with TRBD2. CDR3 length equals 14 residues. The V gene end was trimmed by 4 bases and the J gene end by 3 bases; junction bases not matched to a gene: 3. Germline lookup yields CDR1 SGHRS and CDR2 YFSETQ. The CDR3 DNA reads as TGCGCCAGCAGCGGACTAGCGGCCAAAGAGACCCAGTACTTC. It is translated as CASSGLAAKETQYF. Supplemented by reference TRBV5-1 and TRBJ2-5, the full variable domain reads KAGVTQTPRYLIKTRGQQVTLSCSPISGHRSVSWYQQTPGQGLQFLFEYFSETQRNKGNFPGRFSGRQFSNSRSEMNVSTLELGDSALYLCASSGLAAKETQYFGPGTRLLVL.

In this sample, this clone turned up once. V is TRBV5-1 and J is TRBJ2-1; tentatively, D is TRBD2 (5 bases). V was pared by 0 bases and J by 1 base, with 8 bases between. Germline V CDR1 and CDR2: SGHRS, YFSETQ. This CDR3 has 15 amino acids. CDR3: CASSLGSGSYNEQFF. In DNA form, the CDR3 reads TGCGCCAGCAGCTTGGGAAGCGGATCCTACAATGAGCAGTTCTTC.

This clone was observed a handful of times. The chain recombines TRBV4-2 with TRBJ2-5; D uncertain. The CDR3 sequence is 14 residues long. Germline V CDR1 and CDR2: LGHNA, YNFKEQ. Between the trimmed V and J ends, which lost 0 bases and 3 bases, there was a span of 8 bases. CDR3 in DNA: TGTGCCAGCAGCCAAGATAATCAGAAAGAGACCCAGTACTTC. This codes for CASSQDNQKETQYF.

The chain recombines TRBV7-2 with TRBJ2-1, with 10 bases aligning to TRBD2. Germline V gives CDR1 SGHTA, CDR2 FQGNSA. J gave up 7 bases and V 5 bases, and 8 bases lay outside the gene matches. This CDR3 contains 15 residues. In DNA, the CDR3 is TGTGCCAGCAGCCTGGGGGCTAGCGGGAGTAATGAGCAGTTCTTC. Encoded protein: CASSLGASGSNEQFF.

This clone appeared a few times. The chain carries TRBV19 and TRBJ2-7, with a possible D match to TRBD2 (6 bases). Per germline, CDR1 LNHDA and CDR2 SQIVND (reference sequence). V was pared by 5 bases and J by 0 bases, with 11 bases between. CDR3 length: 14 residues. CDR3 protein: CASSLPTSSYEQYF. The CDR3 DNA reads as TGTGCCAGTAGTCTACCGACTAGCTCCTACGAGCAGTACTTC.

V and J are TRBV25-1 and TRBJ2-1, with 7 bases lining up with TRBD2. This CDR3 region has 16 residues. V lost 0 bases to trimming and J lost 3 bases; unmatched junction nucleotides: 5. From germline, CDR1 is MGHDK and CDR2 SYGVNS. The CDR3 loop reads CASSEYGGSGYNEQFF. In DNA, the CDR3 is TGTGCCAGCAGTGAATATGGCGGGAGTGGCTACAATGAGCAGTTCTTC.

The chain joins TRBV7-2 to TRBJ1-5, with 7 bases matching TRBD1. The CDR3 loop spans 14 amino acids. V dropped 5 bases and J dropped 5; count of bases not matched to a gene: 6. Germline V gene data show CDR1 as SGHTA and CDR2 as FQGNSA. The CDR3 DNA sequence: TGTGCCAGCAGCCTAGGGGGCGGGGATCAGCCCCAGCATTTT. Amino acid sequence: CASSLGGGDQPQHF.